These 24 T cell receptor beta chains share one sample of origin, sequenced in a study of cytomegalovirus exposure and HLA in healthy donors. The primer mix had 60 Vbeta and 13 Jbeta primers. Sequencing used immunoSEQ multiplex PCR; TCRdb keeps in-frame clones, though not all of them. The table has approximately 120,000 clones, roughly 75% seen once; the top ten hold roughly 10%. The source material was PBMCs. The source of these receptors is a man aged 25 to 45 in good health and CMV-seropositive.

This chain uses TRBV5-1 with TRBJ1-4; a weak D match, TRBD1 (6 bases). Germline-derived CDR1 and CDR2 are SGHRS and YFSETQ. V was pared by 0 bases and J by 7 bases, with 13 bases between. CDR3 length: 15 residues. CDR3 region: CASSLGTALVEKLFF. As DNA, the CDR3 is TGCGCCAGCAGCTTGGGGACAGCCCTTGTTGAAAAACTGTTTTTT.

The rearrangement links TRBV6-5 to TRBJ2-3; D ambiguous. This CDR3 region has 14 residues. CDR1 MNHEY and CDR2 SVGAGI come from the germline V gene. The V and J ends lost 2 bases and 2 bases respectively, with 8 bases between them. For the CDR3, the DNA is TGTGCCAGCAGTTACGTGGGCAACACAGATACGCAGTATTTT. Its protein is CASSYVGNTDTQYF.

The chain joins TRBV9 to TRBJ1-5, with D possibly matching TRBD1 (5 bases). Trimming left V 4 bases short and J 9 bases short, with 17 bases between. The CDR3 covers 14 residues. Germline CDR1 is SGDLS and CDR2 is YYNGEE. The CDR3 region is CASSPREGPRPQHF. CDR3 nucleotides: TGTGCCAGCAGCCCTCGGGAGGGACCTAGGCCCCAGCATTTT.

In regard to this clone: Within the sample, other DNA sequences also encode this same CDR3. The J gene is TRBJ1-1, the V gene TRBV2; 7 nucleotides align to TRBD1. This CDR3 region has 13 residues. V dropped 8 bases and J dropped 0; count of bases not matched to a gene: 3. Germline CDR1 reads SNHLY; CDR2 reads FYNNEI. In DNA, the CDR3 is TGTGCCAGCGGGGGACAGATGAACACTGAAGCTTTCTTT. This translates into CASGGQMNTEAFF.

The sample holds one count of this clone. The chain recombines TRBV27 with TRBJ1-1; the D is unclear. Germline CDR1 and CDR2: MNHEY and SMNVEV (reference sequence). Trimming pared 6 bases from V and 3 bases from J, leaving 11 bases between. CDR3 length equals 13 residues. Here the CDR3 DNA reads TGTGCCAGCAGAGATACACCCGACACTGAAGCTTTCTTT. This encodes CASRDTPDTEAFF.

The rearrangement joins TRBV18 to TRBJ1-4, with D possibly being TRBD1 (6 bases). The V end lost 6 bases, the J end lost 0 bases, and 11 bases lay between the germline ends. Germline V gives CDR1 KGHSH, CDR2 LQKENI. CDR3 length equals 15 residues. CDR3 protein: CASSPTGSTNEKLFF. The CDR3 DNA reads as TGTGCCAGCTCCCCAACAGGGTCAACTAATGAAAAACTGTTTTTT.

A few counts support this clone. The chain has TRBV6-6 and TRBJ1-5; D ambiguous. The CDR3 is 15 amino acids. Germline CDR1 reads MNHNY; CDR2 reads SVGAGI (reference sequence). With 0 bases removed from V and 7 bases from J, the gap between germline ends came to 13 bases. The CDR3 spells CASSYSSGIRQPQHF. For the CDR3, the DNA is TGTGCCAGCAGTTACTCGTCCGGGATTCGACAGCCCCAGCATTTT.

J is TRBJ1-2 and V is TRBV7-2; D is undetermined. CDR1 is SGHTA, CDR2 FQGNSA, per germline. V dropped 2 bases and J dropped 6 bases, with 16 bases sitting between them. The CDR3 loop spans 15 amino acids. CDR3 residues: CASSLHLSEPHGYTF. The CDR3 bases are TGTGCCAGCAGCTTACACCTCTCAGAACCTCATGGCTACACCTTC.

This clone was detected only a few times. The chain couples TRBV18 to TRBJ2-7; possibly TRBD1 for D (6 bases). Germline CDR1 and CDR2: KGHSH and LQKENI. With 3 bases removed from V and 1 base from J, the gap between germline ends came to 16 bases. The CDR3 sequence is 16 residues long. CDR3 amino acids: CASSPTSAGVSYEQYF. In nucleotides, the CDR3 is TGTGCCAGCTCACCCACGTCGGCAGGGGTGTCCTACGAGCAGTACTTC.

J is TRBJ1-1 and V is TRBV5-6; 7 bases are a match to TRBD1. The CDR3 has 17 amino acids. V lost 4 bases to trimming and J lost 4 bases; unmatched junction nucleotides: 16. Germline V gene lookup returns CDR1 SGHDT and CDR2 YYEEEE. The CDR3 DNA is TGTGCCAGCAGCCATTCGTTGAGACAGGGTATAGGCACTGAAGCTTTCTTT. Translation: CASSHSLRQGIGTEAFF.

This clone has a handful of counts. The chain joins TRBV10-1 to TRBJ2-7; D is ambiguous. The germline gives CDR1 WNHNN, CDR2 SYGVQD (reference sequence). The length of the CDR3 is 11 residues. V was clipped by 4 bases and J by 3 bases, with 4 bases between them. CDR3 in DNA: TGCGCCAGCAGTGTTAGCTACGAGCAGTACTTC. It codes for CASSVSYEQYF.

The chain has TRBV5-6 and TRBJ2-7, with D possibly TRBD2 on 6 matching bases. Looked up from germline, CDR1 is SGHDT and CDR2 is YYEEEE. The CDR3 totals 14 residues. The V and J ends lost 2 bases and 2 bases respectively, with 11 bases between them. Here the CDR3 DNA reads TGTGCCAGCAGCTTCCTAGCGCAAACCTACGAGCAGTACTTC. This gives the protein CASSFLAQTYEQYF.

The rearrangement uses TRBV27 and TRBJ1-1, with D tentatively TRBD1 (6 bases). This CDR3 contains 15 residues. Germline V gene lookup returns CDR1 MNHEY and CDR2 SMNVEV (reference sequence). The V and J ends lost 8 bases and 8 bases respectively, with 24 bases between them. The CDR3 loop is CASHRTASDRREAFF. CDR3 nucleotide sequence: TGTGCCAGCCACCGGACAGCCTCGGATAGAAGGGAAGCTTTCTTT.

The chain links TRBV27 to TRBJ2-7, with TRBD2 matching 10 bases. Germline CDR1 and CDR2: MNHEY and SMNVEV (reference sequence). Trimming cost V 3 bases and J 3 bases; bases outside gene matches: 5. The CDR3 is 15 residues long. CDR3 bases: TGTGCCAGCAGTTTCCTAGCGGGAGAGGGCTACGAGCAGTACTTC. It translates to CASSFLAGEGYEQYF.

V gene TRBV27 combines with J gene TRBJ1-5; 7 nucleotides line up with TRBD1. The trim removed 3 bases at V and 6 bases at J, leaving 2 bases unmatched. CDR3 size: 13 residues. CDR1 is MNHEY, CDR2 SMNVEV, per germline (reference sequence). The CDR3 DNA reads TGTGCCAGCAGTTTCTCAGGGGGTCAGCCCCAGCATTTT. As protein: CASSFSGGQPQHF.

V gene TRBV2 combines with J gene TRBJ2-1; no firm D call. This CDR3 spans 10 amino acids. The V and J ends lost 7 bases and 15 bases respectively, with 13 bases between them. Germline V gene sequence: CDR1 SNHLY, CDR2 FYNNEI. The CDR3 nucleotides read TGTGCCAGCACGCGCCATAGCCTGTTCTTC. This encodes CASTRHSLFF.

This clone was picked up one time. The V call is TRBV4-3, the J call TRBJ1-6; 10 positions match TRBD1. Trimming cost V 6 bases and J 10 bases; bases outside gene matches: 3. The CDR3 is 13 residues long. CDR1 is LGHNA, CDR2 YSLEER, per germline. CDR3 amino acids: CASRKDRGSPLHF. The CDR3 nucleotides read TGCGCCAGCAGGAAGGACAGGGGGTCACCCCTCCACTTT.

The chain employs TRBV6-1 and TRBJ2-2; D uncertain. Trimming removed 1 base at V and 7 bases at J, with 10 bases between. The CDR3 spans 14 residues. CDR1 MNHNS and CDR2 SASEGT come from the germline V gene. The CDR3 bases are TGTGCCAGCAGTGAAGAGCCTACCCGCGGGGAGCTGTTTTTT. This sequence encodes CASSEEPTRGELFF.

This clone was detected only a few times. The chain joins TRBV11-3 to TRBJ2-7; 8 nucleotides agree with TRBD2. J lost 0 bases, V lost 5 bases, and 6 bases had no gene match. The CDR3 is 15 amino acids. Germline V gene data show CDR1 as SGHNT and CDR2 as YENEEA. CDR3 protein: CASSPGGTPSYEQYF. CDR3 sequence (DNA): TGTGCCAGCAGCCCGGGGGGGACCCCCTCCTACGAGCAGTACTTC.

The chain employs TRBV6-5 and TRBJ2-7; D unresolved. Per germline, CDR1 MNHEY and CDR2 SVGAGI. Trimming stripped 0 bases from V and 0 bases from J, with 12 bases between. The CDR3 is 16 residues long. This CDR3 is CASSYSQPVTSYEQYF. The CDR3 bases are TGTGCCAGCAGTTACTCTCAACCAGTCACCTCCTACGAGCAGTACTTC.

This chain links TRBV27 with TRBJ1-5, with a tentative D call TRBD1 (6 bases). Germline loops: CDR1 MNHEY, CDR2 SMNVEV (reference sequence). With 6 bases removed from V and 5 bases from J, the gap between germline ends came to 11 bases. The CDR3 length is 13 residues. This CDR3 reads CASRRGRDQPQHF. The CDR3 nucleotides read TGTGCCAGCAGAAGGGGGAGGGATCAGCCCCAGCATTTT.

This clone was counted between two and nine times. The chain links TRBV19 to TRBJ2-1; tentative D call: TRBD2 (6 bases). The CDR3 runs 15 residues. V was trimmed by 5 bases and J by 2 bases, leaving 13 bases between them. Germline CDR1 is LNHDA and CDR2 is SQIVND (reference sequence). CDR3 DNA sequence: TGTGCCAGTAGTGGAGAACAGCGGGCCTACAATGAGCAGTTCTTC. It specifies CASSGEQRAYNEQFF.

The CDR3 region is CASSRQVDTGELFF. The CDR3 nucleotides are TGTGCCAGCTCACGACAGGTCGACACCGGGGAGCTGTTTTTT. V usage is TRBV18 and J usage is TRBJ2-2; D is possibly TRBD1 (6 bases). From germline, CDR1 is KGHSH and CDR2 LQKENI. This CDR3 comprises 14 residues. Trimming removed 4 bases at V and 3 bases at J, with 9 bases between.

The CDR3 sequence is CASSVLAGGPYNEQFF. The CDR3, as DNA: TGTGCCAGCAGCGTACTAGCGGGAGGTCCCTACAATGAGCAGTTCTTC. The chain joins TRBV9 to TRBJ2-1; TRBD2 matches at 11 bases. Germline values: CDR1 SGDLS, CDR2 YYNGEE. CDR3 length equals 16 residues. V was clipped by 1 base and J by 2 bases; unmatched bases: 2. The full variable domain, rest sourced from reference TRBV9 and TRBJ2-1, is DSGVTQTPKHLITATGQRVTLRCSPRSGDLSVYWYQQSLDQGLQFLIQYYNGEERAKGNILERFSAQQFPDLHSELNLSSLELGDSALYFCASSVLAGGPYNEQFFGPGTRLTVL.